This T cell receptor (beta chain) came from a study of CD8+ T cells in alopecia areata (dated by TCRdb to the late 2010s). Study-wide context: Treated patients were enrolled in an open-label pilot trial of oral tofacitinib, 5 to 10 mg twice daily, for moderate-to-severe alopecia areata. Patients stayed on tofacitinib for 6 to 18 months and then had 6 months of follow-up off drug so that delayed response and recurrence could be assessed. Disease severity in treated patients was measured with the SALT score, which quantifies the percentage of affected scalp surface area. To study T cell clonal expansion in alopecia areata, the researchers applied high-throughput TCRbeta sequencing to both the C3H/HeJ mouse model and human patients. In humans, TCRbeta sequencing was performed on scalp tissue and on sorted CD4+ and CD8+ peripheral blood T cells from healthy controls and from patients with patchy or totalis/universalis alopecia areata. Biopsies were taken from tofacitinib-treated patients at baseline and again at 4 and 24 weeks into treatment, and several of those patients also had a later scalp biopsy. Scalp clonality was compared among normal scalp (n=4), patchy alopecia areata scalp (n=8), and alopecia totalis/universalis scalp (n=8). The RNA source kit depended on sample type: the PAXgene miRNA kit for fixed scalp, the miRNeasy kit for PBMCs, and the RNeasy kit for mouse skin. TCRbeta CDR3 regions were amplified by immunoSEQ multiplex PCR with 35 Vbeta forward and 13 Jbeta reverse primers.

Libraries were prepared through the immunoSEQ multiplex PCR assay. RNA was extracted from all samples and reverse transcribed into cDNA as template for TCR sequencing. SuperScript III was used to make first-strand cDNA, primed with a 2:1 mix of oligo-dT and random hexamers. A synthetic immune receptor repertoire was used to gauge amplification bias, and whatever bias remained was removed computationally. Under the source paper's analysis protocol: Raw reads were preprocessed to remove errors, and CDR3 was defined by IMGT conventions from the conserved cysteine to phenylalanine. To get clonality, Shannon entropy was normalized by log2 of the number of productive unique TCRs and the result was subtracted from 1. Whether each scalp clone was CD4 or CD8 was inferred by checking scalp TCRbeta sequences against the CD4 and CD8 repertoires from sorted blood. This is the immuneACCESS table as TCRdb keeps it, with only in-frame sequences that have V and J called. A part of the clones is gone; compared with another copy, unresolved V genes explain less than half, and the rest is unexplained. V and J calls and clone size are given by that table; D and trimming were obtained from the DNA. This sample has under 200,000 clones in its table, and less than 70% of those were observed once. The top ten clones comprise 11% to 15% of the sample.

This clone was counted once. The specificity of this receptor is unknown. It has no much larger one-base neighbor in the sample; base qualities were not kept. Sample time point, as interpreted from the label and publication: about 25 weeks on oral tofacitinib. The treatment or condition label on this specimen signifies: oral pan-JAK inhibitor, 5-10 mg twice daily. Lesional scalp punch biopsies and peripheral blood were obtained from alopecia areata patients. PBMCs were isolated by density centrifugation and stained for CD3, CD4 and CD8, and CD4+ and CD8+ T cells were sorted on a FACSAria. V and J lose 2 bases and 0 bases, and a span of 4 bases separates them. From its cysteine to its phenylalanine, the CDR3 spans 13 amino acids. Of all the DNA, just the CDR3 is kept, 39 bases in frame from base 1. According to the germline V gene, CDR1 reads MNHNS and CDR2 reads SASEGT. Here is what the overall study found, with its caveats: Many expanded lesional clones were found to persist in scalp and blood during tofacitinib treatment, and relapse after treatment cessation may be partly explained by this persistence. TCR sequences shared between patients were less clear than in mice, possibly partly because of HLA diversity in the patient population. With tofacitinib, both scalp clonality and the number of expanded CD8+ clones among the top 100 scalp clones went down significantly. The treated cohort was small, with a single nonresponder, so links between baseline CD8+ expansion and response need larger studies. Higher clonality and more expanded CD8+ clones were observed in lesional scalp than in normal scalp, particularly in alopecia totalis/universalis, a finding suggestive of antigenic drive. Resident alphabeta T cells in normal human skin are also sequenced, complicating scalp TCR repertoire analysis, unlike mouse skin dominated by gammadelta T cells.

The clonotype comes from a human donor with alopecia areata. Sample: CD4+ T cells sorted from blood, taken at week 24, from a patient treated with tofacitinib. Recombination joined TRBV6-1 with TRBJ2-5, with no D gene named confidently. The bases read TGTGCCAGCAGTGAACTCGACCAAGAGACCCAGTACTTC. This codes for CASSELDQETQYF.